Each of the 8 T cell receptor beta chains below was sequenced from the same sample in a study of blood T cell repertoires in COVID-19. TCRdb keeps only in-frame clones here, not all; method: immunoSEQ multiplex PCR. There are 250,000 to 300,000 clones in the sample; approximately 83% occur only once, and about 1.9% lies in the top ten. The sample was PBMCs or T cells enriched from blood (not recorded which). These TCRs come from a woman in her forties or fifties who had recovered from COVID-19.

The chain joins TRBV5-1 to TRBJ2-3; TRBD2 is a possible D gene (5 bases). V lost 9 bases and J 4 bases, leaving 18 bases between the germline ends. Germline CDR1 SGHRS, CDR2 YFSETQ. The length of the CDR3 is 14 residues. CDR3: CATRDPSGADTQYF. The CDR3 region has the DNA TGCGCCACCCGAGATCCAAGCGGCGCAGATACGCAGTATTTT.

The chain carries TRBV28 and TRBJ2-7; D perhaps matches TRBD2 (6 bases). Germline V CDR1 and CDR2: MDHEN, SYDVKM. The CDR3 covers 13 residues. V was shortened by 4 bases and J by 3 bases, with 10 bases between the two germline ends. The CDR3 loop is CASSSRDLYEQYF. Written as DNA, the CDR3 is TGTGCCAGCAGTTCGCGGGACCTCTACGAGCAGTACTTC.

This clone was counted a single time. The CDR3 is CASIRTGRSTGELFF. The CDR3 DNA is TGTGCCAGCATCCGGACAGGGCGTTCGACCGGGGAGCTGTTTTTT. V is TRBV5-6 and J is TRBJ2-2, with TRBD1 identical over 8 bases. The V and J ends lost 6 bases and 5 bases, in that order; junction bases with no gene match: 9. Germline V lookup: CDR1 SGHDT, CDR2 YYEEEE. This CDR3 is built from 15 residues.

This clone has just one count. One end of the junction is discordant with germline, which a read error may explain. V usage is TRBV4-2 and J usage is TRBJ1-1; 11 bases align to TRBD1. Germline V gene sequence: CDR1 LGHNA, CDR2 YNFKEQ. The CDR3 spans 16 residues. The CDR3 here is CTSSQGTGGANTEAFF. DNA for the CDR3: TGTACCAGCAGCCAAGGGACAGGGGGAGCGAACACTGAAGCTTTCTTT.

This clone was found once. V and J are TRBV5-1 and TRBJ1-4; tentative D call: TRBD1 (6 bases). Trimming took off 2 bases at V and 3 bases at J, with 11 bases between the two ends. CDR3 length equals 15 residues. Germline V gene lookup returns CDR1 SGHRS and CDR2 YFSETQ. CDR3 in DNA: TGCGCCAGCAGCTTATTGACAGGTTCTAATGAAAAACTGTTTTTT. It yields the protein CASSLLTGSNEKLFF.

This chain joins TRBV9 and TRBJ1-2; D call uncertain. Trimming cost V 0 bases and J 0 bases, with 12 bases left between them. The germline gives CDR1 SGDLS, CDR2 YYNGEE. The CDR3 length is 16 residues. This chain's CDR3 is CASSVEHNQANYGYTF. DNA for the CDR3: TGTGCCAGCAGCGTAGAACACAATCAAGCTAACTATGGCTACACCTTC.

In DNA, the CDR3 is TGTGCCAGCACCACTGAGGGTCAGCCCCAGCATTTT. Translation: CASTTEGQPQHF. The chain combines TRBV7-9 with TRBJ1-5; D is unresolved. CDR1 SEHNR and CDR2 FQNEAQ come from the germline V gene (reference sequence). Trimming left V 7 bases short and J 6 bases short, with 10 bases between. CDR3 size: 12 residues. The whole variable domain, remainder taken from reference TRBV7-9 and TRBJ1-5, is DTGVSQNPRHKITKRGQNVTFRCDPISEHNRLYWYRQTLGQGPEFLTYFQNEAQLEKSRLLSDRFSAERPKGSFSTLEIQRTEQGDSAMYLCASTTEGQPQHFGDGTRLSIL.

V usage is TRBV27 and J usage is TRBJ2-1, with a possible D match to TRBD1 (5 bases). The CDR3 contains 15 residues. The V end was cut by 3 bases, the J end by 6 bases, with 15 bases between. CDR1 MNHEY and CDR2 SMNVEV come from the germline V gene (reference sequence). CDR3 nucleotides: TGTGCCAGCAGTTTGGACACCCGCATGATCAATGAGCAGTTCTTC. This translates into CASSLDTRMINEQFF.